One and the same sample provided the 21 T cell receptor beta chains below, sequenced in a study of blood T cell repertoires in COVID-19. The method was immunoSEQ multiplex PCR; TCRdb's version includes in-frame clones alone and lacks a portion of them. The sample has approximately 250,000 clones, about 81% seen once. Input material: PBMCs or T cells enriched from blood (not recorded which). The origin of the receptors is a man aged 30 to 45 with acute COVID-19.

The genes are TRBV7-2 and TRBJ1-5; D ambiguous. The CDR3 contains 15 residues. The ends were cut back, 6 bases at V and 5 bases at J, with 17 bases in the middle. Germline CDR1 SGHTA, CDR2 FQGNSA. The CDR3: CASSSDGKLHQPQHF. The CDR3 nucleotides are TGTGCCAGCAGTTCAGACGGGAAGTTACATCAGCCCCAGCATTTT.

The V gene is TRBV27, the J gene TRBJ1-5; a possible D gene is TRBD1 (5 bases). The germline CDR1 and CDR2 sequences are MNHEY and SMNVEV (reference sequence). Trimming left V 5 bases short and J 6 bases short, with 20 bases between. The CDR3 extends over 16 amino acids. The CDR3 protein is CASSPLPPAQGQPQHF. DNA for the CDR3: TGTGCCAGCAGTCCCCTCCCCCCAGCGCAGGGTCAGCCCCAGCATTTT.

Of note for this clone: No conserved phenylalanine or tryptophan ends this CDR3, so it is likely a read error. It is unclear where the CDR3 begins or ends on the DNA, so no DNA is shown, and the CDR3 is as TCRdb lists it. This chain uses TRBV29-1 with TRBJ2-7; whether TRBD1, the table's D call, matches the DNA was not checked. CDR1 is SQVTM, CDR2 ANQGSEA, per germline. The CDR3 extends over 8 residues, inclusive of both ends. The CDR3 sequence is CSVEGGSP.

The chain uses TRBV19 and TRBJ1-2; D is unclear. The length of the CDR3 is 11 residues. The germline V gene encodes CDR1 LNHDA and CDR2 SQIVND (reference sequence). V was pared by 7 bases and J by 8 bases, with 11 bases between. Here the CDR3 DNA reads TGTGCCAGTAAGACGGTGGGCGGCTACACCTTC. This translates into CASKTVGGYTF.

This clone has a handful of counts. This chain links TRBV18 with TRBJ1-3, with D maybe TRBD1 (5 bases). The germline V gene encodes CDR1 KGHSH and CDR2 LQKENI. The length of the CDR3 is 17 residues. V was cut by 3 bases and J by 1 base, with 16 bases left in between. The CDR3 sequence is CASSPVGLRGSGNTIYF. CDR3 coding DNA: TGTGCCAGCTCACCCGTCGGGTTAAGGGGATCTGGAAACACCATATATTTT.

The V and J genes are TRBV19 and TRBJ1-2, with D tentatively TRBD1 (5 bases). CDR3 length: 15 amino acids. Looked up from germline, CDR1 is LNHDA and CDR2 is SQIVND (reference sequence). Trimming pared 9 bases from V and 0 bases from J, leaving 17 bases between. CDR3 bases: TGTGCCAGCAGCCTTGTTGGGGCAGCTAACTATGGCTACACCTTC. This codes for CASSLVGAANYGYTF.

A word on this clone: The sample has other DNA sequences that encode this CDR3 too. The chain recombines TRBV2 with TRBJ2-5; TRBD1 matches 9 bases. Germline trimming cut 5 bases from V and 4 bases from J; bases unmatched to any gene: 2. Germline CDR1 is SNHLY and CDR2 is FYNNEI. CDR3 size: 13 residues. CDR3: CASSRDRVETQYF. The CDR3 bases are TGTGCCAGCAGTCGGGACAGGGTAGAGACCCAGTACTTC.

CDR3 in amino acids: CASTGTLKNQPQHF. The CDR3 DNA follows: TGTGCCAGCACGGGGACACTTAAGAATCAGCCCCAGCATTTT. The chain uses TRBV2 and TRBJ1-5, with D possibly TRBD1 on 6 matching bases. This CDR3 comprises 14 residues. With 7 bases removed from V and 4 bases from J, the gap between germline ends came to 14 bases. Per the germline V gene, CDR1 is SNHLY and CDR2 is FYNNEI.

The J gene is TRBJ2-1, the V gene TRBV5-4, with D possibly matching TRBD1 (5 bases). CDR3 length equals 14 residues. Trimming left V 4 bases short and J 1 base short, with 9 bases between. The germline V gene encodes CDR1 SGHNT and CDR2 YYREEE (reference sequence). CDR3 in amino acids: CASSTRVSYNEQFF. The CDR3 DNA sequence: TGTGCCAGCAGCACCAGGGTTTCCTACAATGAGCAGTTCTTC.

This clone was seen only once. The chain employs TRBV6-5 and TRBJ1-6; the D is unclear. The CDR3 length is 15 residues. The germline gives CDR1 MNHEY, CDR2 SVGAGI. The V end lost 0 bases, the J end lost 7 bases, and 10 bases lay between the germline ends. CDR3 sequence: CASSYSRGGNSPLHF. The CDR3 DNA follows: TGTGCCAGCAGTTACTCGAGAGGTGGGAATTCACCCCTCCACTTT.

J is TRBJ2-3 and V is TRBV24-1; possible D gene TRBD2, 6 bases. This CDR3 has 15 amino acids. CDR1 KGHDR and CDR2 SFDVKD come from the germline V gene. Trimming took 3 bases from V and 7 from J, leaving 16 bases between them. The CDR3 is CATSDPRDWPHTQYF. The CDR3 DNA is TGTGCCACCAGTGATCCCAGGGACTGGCCACATACGCAGTATTTT.

V and J are TRBV5-1 and TRBJ2-3; 15 nucleotides align to TRBD2. This CDR3 has 19 residues. Germline V gives CDR1 SGHRS, CDR2 YFSETQ. Trimming cost V 4 bases and J 0 bases; bases outside gene matches: 9. The CDR3 coding sequence is TGCGCCAGCAGCCCGGGACTAGCGGGGGGTCAGGCGAGCACAGATACGCAGTATTTT. It encodes CASSPGLAGGQASTDTQYF.

V gene TRBV19 combines with J gene TRBJ2-5, with D possibly matching TRBD2 (5 bases). The CDR3 is 15 residues long. Looked up from germline, CDR1 is LNHDA and CDR2 is SQIVND (reference sequence). V gave up 4 bases and J gave up 1 base, with 13 bases separating them. CDR3 residues: CASSTRRTSQETQYF. DNA of the CDR3: TGTGCCAGTAGTACCCGCAGGACTTCCCAAGAGACCCAGTACTTC.

This clone was observed many times. The chain has TRBV30 and TRBJ1-1, with TRBD1 identical over 8 bases. CDR3 length: 12 residues. V shed 7 bases and J 5 bases; nucleotides not matched to a gene: 6. Germline V lookup: CDR1 GTSNPN, CDR2 SVGIG (reference sequence). The DNA for the CDR3 is TGTGCCTCTCGGACAGGGAATACTGAAGCTTTCTTT. It is translated as CASRTGNTEAFF.

About this clone itself: The identical CDR3 is also encoded by other nucleotide sequences in the sample. V gene TRBV7-3 combines with J gene TRBJ1-1, with D possibly TRBD1 on 5 matching bases. The CDR3 loop spans 13 amino acids. The V end was cut by 5 bases, the J end by 1 base, with 8 bases between. Germline values: CDR1 SGHTA, CDR2 FQGTGA. CDR3 residues: CASSLQGNTEAFF. Written as DNA, the CDR3 is TGTGCCAGCAGCCTCCAGGGGAACACTGAAGCTTTCTTT.

This chain links TRBV19 with TRBJ1-2; 9 bases are a match to TRBD1. The CDR3 loop spans 15 amino acids. Trimming removed 3 bases from V and 4 bases from J; junction bases left unmatched: 6. Germline assignment: CDR1 LNHDA and CDR2 SQIVND (reference sequence). This chain's CDR3 is CASSIRTGGGYGYTF. Here the CDR3 DNA reads TGTGCCAGTAGTATTAGAACAGGGGGCGGCTATGGCTACACCTTC.

The chain combines TRBV19 with TRBJ2-1; 10 positions match TRBD2. The CDR3 spans 16 residues. Germline V CDR1 and CDR2: LNHDA, SQIVND (reference sequence). The trim removed 6 bases at V and 0 bases at J, leaving 5 bases unmatched. The CDR3 loop reads CASSKAGGSSYNEQFF. CDR3 nucleotide sequence: TGTGCCAGTAGCAAAGCGGGGGGGAGCTCCTACAATGAGCAGTTCTTC. Full variable domain (outside the CDR3, taken from reference TRBV19 and TRBJ2-1): DGGITQSPKYLFRKEGQNVTLSCEQNLNHDAMYWYRQDPGQGLRLIYYSQIVNDFQKGDIAEGYSVSREKKESFPLTVTSAQKNPTAFYLCASSKAGGSSYNEQFFGPGTRLTVL.

This clone was observed a handful of times. The V call is TRBV6-1, the J call TRBJ2-7, with TRBD1 matching 7 bases. This CDR3 has 15 residues. Germline loops: CDR1 MNHNS, CDR2 SASEGT. V trimming: 0 bases; J trimming: 0 bases; junction bases outside the gene matches: 2. CDR3 in DNA: TGTGCCAGCAGTGAAGCAGGGGACAGCTCCTACGAGCAGTACGTC. Its translation: CASSEAGDSSYEQYV.

V and J are TRBV11-2 and TRBJ1-6; 8 bases fit TRBD1. The CDR3 is made up of 14 amino acids. V was pared by 8 bases and J by 10 bases, with 10 bases of the junction left unmatched. In germline, CDR1 is SGHAT, CDR2 FQNNGV. The CDR3: CASGHLQGGSPLHF. CDR3 DNA: TGTGCCAGCGGCCATTTACAGGGGGGCTCACCCCTCCACTTT.

The chain joins TRBV6-1 to TRBJ2-3; unclear D gene. The germline CDR1 and CDR2 sequences are MNHNS and SASEGT. CDR3 length: 14 amino acids. V was shortened by 1 base and J by 2 bases, with 7 bases between the two germline ends. CDR3 in amino acids: CASSEVQDTDTQYF. CDR3 sequence (DNA): TGTGCCAGCAGTGAAGTCCAGGACACAGATACGCAGTATTTT.

The chain is built from TRBV24-1 and TRBJ2-3; D is ambiguous. Per germline, CDR1 KGHDR and CDR2 SFDVKD. This CDR3 is 12 amino acids long. Trimming left V 7 bases short and J 1 base short, with 5 bases between. The CDR3 DNA follows: TGTGCCACCAGCCCGGGCACAGATACGCAGTATTTT. This translates into CATSPGTDTQYF.